Below are 20 T cell receptor beta chains sequenced from a single sample in a study of OX40 agonist ivuxolimab in advanced cancers. Generated by immunoSEQ multiplex PCR, the TCRdb table keeps only in-frame clones and is missing some. The sample contains 55,000 to 75,000 clones, 87% of which appear only once. Material: CD4+ or CD8+ T cells sorted from blood, obtained in a trial of the OX40 agonist ivuxolimab. The receptors shown here come from an adult with an advanced solid tumor such as melanoma, head and neck, liver or kidney cancer.

This clone was seen a single time. The genes are TRBV14 and TRBJ2-5; TRBD1 agrees at 8 bases. Per germline, CDR1 SGHDN and CDR2 FVKESK. The CDR3 covers 14 residues. V shed 4 bases and J 6 bases; nucleotides not matched to a gene: 7. The DNA of the CDR3 is TGTGCCAGCAGCCCGCAGGGGGCTCGAAAGACCCAGTACTTC. Its translation: CASSPQGARKTQYF.

The genes are TRBV2 and TRBJ2-7; unclear D gene. The CDR3 is made up of 11 amino acids. Germline V gene data show CDR1 as SNHLY and CDR2 as FYNNEI. Trimming took 6 bases from V and 2 from J, leaving 5 bases between them. The CDR3 DNA reads TGTGCCAGCAGGGACGCCTACGAGCAGTACTTC. Translating gives CASRDAYEQYF.

This clone appeared a single time. The chain combines TRBV6-1 with TRBJ1-5; 11 bases fit TRBD1. V lost 4 bases to trimming and J lost 0 bases; unmatched junction nucleotides: 8. The CDR3 is 18 residues long. Germline lookup yields CDR1 MNHNS and CDR2 SASEGT. CDR3 DNA: TGTGCCAGCAGTGGAGTCGGACAGGGGGCGATTAGCAATCAGCCCCAGCATTTT. This gives the protein CASSGVGQGAISNQPQHF.

This chain connects TRBV2 to TRBJ1-6; 9 bases fit TRBD1. V lost 4 bases and J lost 6; bases outside the gene matches: 4. Germline V gene lookup returns CDR1 SNHLY and CDR2 FYNNEI. The CDR3 length is 15 residues. CDR3 sequence (DNA): TGTGCCAGCAGTGGACAGGGGGTCTCTAATTCACCCCTCCACTTT. Its translation: CASSGQGVSNSPLHF.

This clone was picked up one time. The chain couples TRBV29-1 to TRBJ2-5, with TRBD2 matching over 8 bases. Germline V gene data show CDR1 as SQVTM and CDR2 as ANQGSEA. V gave up 5 bases and J gave up 5 bases; unmatched junction bases: 13. The CDR3 loop spans 15 amino acids. For the CDR3, the DNA is TGCAGCGTTTATTCGCCGGGACTAGGGGGGGAGACCCAGTACTTC. Its translation: CSVYSPGLGGETQYF.

This chain connects TRBV7-2 to TRBJ1-2; D unresolved. The CDR3 is 13 residues long. V lost 0 bases to trimming and J lost 4 bases, with 6 bases between them. Germline CDR1 SGHTA, CDR2 FQGNSA. The CDR3 is CASSLAIRYGYTF. In DNA, the CDR3 is TGTGCCAGCAGCTTAGCGATCCGCTATGGCTACACCTTC.

The V gene is TRBV7-6, the J gene TRBJ1-3, with D perhaps matching TRBD1 (6 bases). This CDR3 has 15 residues. Trimming took 5 bases from V and 4 from J, leaving 15 bases between them. The germline gives CDR1 SGHVS, CDR2 FNYEAQ. DNA for the CDR3: TGTGCCAGCAGCGACTCTACAGGGATCGGAAACACCATATATTTT. Translation gives CASSDSTGIGNTIYF.

This clone has a single count. The chain joins TRBV12-5 to TRBJ2-1; 7 bases are shared with TRBD2. Germline V lookup: CDR1 LGHNT, CDR2 FRNRAP. Losses at the gene ends were 0 bases for V and 8 bases for J; bases not matched to a gene: 13. This CDR3 region has 17 residues. CDR3 bases: TGTGCTAGTGGTTTGGTCCGCCTAAGCGGGGTTAGGGATGAGCAGTTCTTC. The encoded protein is CASGLVRLSGVRDEQFF.

This clone was counted once. The V call is TRBV5-5, the J call TRBJ1-5, with 9 positions matching TRBD1. The V segment lost 4 bases and the J segment 2 bases; nucleotides outside the gene matches: 7. Per germline, CDR1 SGHKS and CDR2 YYEKEE (reference sequence). CDR3 length equals 16 residues. DNA for the CDR3: TGTGCCAGCAGCCCGGGGACAGGGTTTGGCAATCAGCCCCAGCATTTT. It is translated as CASSPGTGFGNQPQHF.

The gene calls are TRBV11-2 and TRBJ1-4, with D uncertain. Germline V CDR1 and CDR2: SGHAT, FQNNGV. The CDR3 is 11 residues long. The V and J ends lost 3 bases and 4 bases respectively, with 0 bases between them. The CDR3 region is CASSFNEKLFF. CDR3 nucleotide sequence: TGTGCCAGCAGCTTTAATGAAAAACTGTTTTTT.

This rearrangement joins TRBV5-8 to TRBJ2-3; 8 bases agree with TRBD2. V lost 2 bases to trimming and J lost 4 bases; unmatched junction nucleotides: 9. From germline, CDR1 is SGHTS and CDR2 YDEGEE. There are 16 residues in the CDR3. The CDR3 here is CASSFYAGGVADTQYF. The CDR3 DNA follows: TGTGCCAGCAGCTTTTATGCGGGGGGCGTTGCAGATACGCAGTATTTT.

This sequence joins TRBV10-2 and TRBJ2-7; the D gene is possibly TRBD2 (5 bases). The CDR3 spans 14 residues. The V and J ends lost 6 bases and 1 base respectively, with 13 bases between them. The V gene's germline CDR1 is WSHSY and CDR2 SAAADI. The CDR3, as DNA: TGCGCCAGCAGGCTCACGGGGTCATCCTACGAGCAGTACTTC. This encodes CASRLTGSSYEQYF.

The DNA of the CDR3 is TGTGCCAGCAGTCCCCCCACAGGTTACAATGAGCAGTTCTTC. The encoded protein is CASSPPTGYNEQFF. V gene TRBV28 combines with J gene TRBJ2-1; D might be TRBD1 (5 bases). The V end was cut by 5 bases, the J end by 4 bases, with 12 bases between. Germline V lookup: CDR1 MDHEN, CDR2 SYDVKM. The CDR3 contains 14 residues.

The genes are TRBV21-1 and TRBJ2-7; the table gives TRBD2 as D, unverified against the DNA. TRBV21-1 is a listed pseudogene. The CDR3 is 15 residues long. CDR3 amino acids: CASSGRLAGGYEQYF. The CDR3 DNA is TGTGCCAGCAGCGGCCGACTAGCGGGAGGATACGAGCAGTACTTC.

The rearrangement joins TRBV7-9 to TRBJ1-4; D unresolved. Per the germline V gene, CDR1 is SEHNR and CDR2 is FQNEAQ (reference sequence). CDR3 length: 12 residues. Trimming shortened V by 2 bases and J by 7 bases, and 5 bases separated the two germline ends. In DNA form, the CDR3 reads TGTGCCAGCAGCTTAAATTTTGAAAAACTGTTTTTT. It specifies CASSLNFEKLFF.

V usage is TRBV5-1 and J usage is TRBJ1-3; TRBD1 matches at 8 bases. Unmatched junction bases numbered 5, after V lost 5 bases and J lost 4 bases. The CDR3 spans 14 residues. Per germline, CDR1 SGHRS and CDR2 YFSETQ. The CDR3 protein is CASRTTGVGNTIYF. DNA for the CDR3: TGCGCCAGCAGGACGACAGGGGTCGGAAACACCATATATTTT.

The V call is TRBV28, the J call TRBJ2-2; unclear D gene. The germline V gene has CDR1 MDHEN and CDR2 SYDVKM. CDR3 length: 14 residues. Trimming pared 7 bases from V and 3 bases from J, leaving 12 bases between. Here the CDR3 DNA reads TGTGCCAGCATCAATACCGGGTACACCGGGGAGCTGTTTTTT. Translating gives CASINTGYTGELFF.

This CDR3 is CASSSAGSSYEQYF. The CDR3 coding sequence is TGTGCCAGCAGTTCCGCCGGGAGCTCCTACGAGCAGTACTTC. The V gene is TRBV6-5, the J gene TRBJ2-7; a weak D match, TRBD2 (6 bases). Germline V gene data show CDR1 as MNHEY and CDR2 as SVGAGI. Trimming cost V 4 bases and J 0 bases, with 10 bases left between them. CDR3 size: 14 residues.

This clone showed up just a few times. The chain carries TRBV30 and TRBJ1-2; D gene uncertain. CDR1 is GTSNPN and CDR2 is SVGIG in the germline V gene (reference sequence). Trimming stripped 1 base from V and 7 bases from J, with 7 bases between. This CDR3 comprises 11 residues. CDR3 loop: CAWSDGSGYTF. DNA of the CDR3: TGTGCCTGGAGTGATGGGAGTGGCTACACCTTC.

V is TRBV21-1 and J is TRBJ2-3; the DNA was not compared with TRBD2, the D call given in the table. TRBV21-1 is a listed pseudogene. The CDR3 sequence is 18 residues long. The CDR3 DNA reads TGTGCCAGCAGCTACCCGGGACTAGCGGATTTTGACACAGATACGCAGTATTTT. It translates to CASSYPGLADFDTDTQYF.